What follows are 20 T cell receptor beta chains derived from one specimen sequenced in a study of shared clonotypes between healthy human individuals. Profiling relied on immunoSEQ multiplex PCR, and the TCRdb table lists in-frame clones only, not all of them. The sample has roughly 2.2 million clones; about nine tenths are singletons. The sequenced sample consisted of naive CD4+ T cells from PBMCs. As to subset: CD45RA+ positively selected. The receptors stem from a man younger than 30 in good health. Some clones in this sample may be carry-over from other donors' samples.

The rearrangement uses TRBV9 and TRBJ2-1; 12 bases align to TRBD2. V gave up 3 bases and J gave up 9 bases; unmatched junction bases: 10. The CDR3 consists of 16 residues. The germline gives CDR1 SGDLS, CDR2 YYNGEE. CDR3 amino acids: CASSAQTSGSMGEQFF. In DNA form, the CDR3 reads TGTGCCAGCAGCGCCCAGACTAGCGGGAGTATGGGTGAGCAGTTCTTC.

The chain has TRBV9 and TRBJ1-5; maybe TRBD1 (5 bases). Germline-derived CDR1 and CDR2 are SGDLS and YYNGEE. This CDR3 has 16 residues. Trimming shortened V by 0 bases and J by 3 bases, and 13 bases separated the two germline ends. The CDR3 region is CASSVDQGGNNQPQHF. CDR3 in DNA: TGTGCCAGCAGCGTAGATCAGGGAGGGAACAATCAGCCCCAGCATTTT.

The V and J genes are TRBV28 and TRBJ2-7, with D perhaps matching TRBD1 or TRBD2 (5 bases each). CDR1 is MDHEN, CDR2 SYDVKM, per germline. This CDR3 region has 14 residues. The V end lost 6 bases, the J end lost 2 bases, and 14 bases lay between the germline ends. The CDR3: CASRGQGVPYEQYF. The CDR3 DNA is TGTGCCAGCAGAGGCCAGGGAGTCCCCTACGAGCAGTACTTC. The whole variable domain, filled in from reference TRBV28 and TRBJ2-7, reads DVKVTQSSRYLVKRTGEKVFLECVQDMDHENMFWYRQDPGLGLRLIYFSYDVKMKEKGDIPEGYSVSREKKERFSLILESASTNQTSMYLCASRGQGVPYEQYFGPGTRLTVT.

J is TRBJ2-7 and V is TRBV28, with D possibly being TRBD2 (7 bases). Trimming cost V 3 bases and J 3 bases, with 15 bases left between them. CDR3 length: 15 residues. The germline CDR1 and CDR2 sequences are MDHEN and SYDVKM. The chain's CDR3 is CASSLGASGVYEQYF. The CDR3 region has the DNA TGTGCCAGCAGTTTGGGGGCTAGCGGCGTCTACGAGCAGTACTTC.

The J gene is TRBJ1-5, the V gene TRBV5-8; TRBD1 is a possible D gene (6 bases). This CDR3 spans 11 amino acids. Germline CDR1 and CDR2: SGHTS and YDEGEE. V was clipped by 4 bases and J by 9 bases, with 8 bases between them. The CDR3 bases are TGTGCCAGCAGCCGGGGGGCGCCCCAGCATTTT. Its protein is CASSRGAPQHF.

To note about this clone: Other DNA sequences in the sample encode the same CDR3. The chain couples TRBV27 to TRBJ2-2; no definite D call. Germline V lookup: CDR1 MNHEY, CDR2 SMNVEV (reference sequence). The CDR3 has 12 residues. Trimming removed 6 bases from V and 0 bases from J, with 2 bases in between. For the CDR3, the DNA is TGTGCCAGCAGCTCGAACACCGGGGAGCTGTTTTTT. This gives the protein CASSSNTGELFF.

This clone was picked up one time. The chain recombines TRBV19 with TRBJ2-7; D is undetermined. Looked up from germline, CDR1 is LNHDA and CDR2 is SQIVND (reference sequence). The CDR3 contains 12 residues. The V and J ends lost 3 bases and 4 bases respectively, with 7 bases between them. The CDR3: CASSMNRYEQYF. The CDR3 nucleotides are TGTGCCAGTAGTATGAACAGATACGAGCAGTACTTC.

The chain recombines TRBV5-1 with TRBJ2-3; 7 bases line up with TRBD1. The CDR3 runs to 16 residues. Trimming cost V 4 bases and J 0 bases; bases outside gene matches: 8. Germline V gene data show CDR1 as SGHRS and CDR2 as YFSETQ. CDR3 region: CASSIGQALSTDTQYF. The DNA of the CDR3 is TGCGCCAGCAGCATCGGACAGGCCCTGAGCACAGATACGCAGTATTTT.

The rearrangement uses TRBV7-9 and TRBJ1-3, with D maybe TRBD1 (5 bases). CDR1 is SEHNR, CDR2 FQNEAQ, per germline (reference sequence). V was pared by 7 bases and J by 0 bases, with 13 bases between. The CDR3 has 15 amino acids. The CDR3 loop is CASTQTVYSGNTIYF. The CDR3 DNA is TGTGCCAGCACCCAGACAGTCTACTCTGGAAACACCATATATTTT.

This chain links TRBV6-1 with TRBJ2-7; TRBD1 aligns across 10 bases. Per germline, CDR1 MNHNS and CDR2 SASEGT. The CDR3 sequence is 16 residues long. The V segment lost 4 bases and the J segment 5 bases; nucleotides outside the gene matches: 11. CDR3 coding DNA: TGTGCCAGCAGTGCGACAGGGACAGGGGTTATCAACGAGCAGTACTTC. Its protein product is CASSATGTGVINEQYF.

The V gene is TRBV27, the J gene TRBJ2-2; 12 bases are a match to TRBD2. Germline V gene data show CDR1 as MNHEY and CDR2 as SMNVEV (reference sequence). This CDR3 has 16 amino acids. The ends lost 6 bases at V and 6 bases at J; junction bases unmatched: 8. The DNA of the CDR3 is TGTGCCAGCAGCCGATGGGGGACTAGCGGGCCCGGGGAGCTGTTTTTT. It yields the protein CASSRWGTSGPGELFF.

The table lists this clone with a count of one. The rearrangement joins TRBV28 to TRBJ1-5; D remains ambiguous. CDR3 size: 14 residues. The ends were cut back, 2 bases at V and 0 bases at J, with 5 bases in the middle. Germline V CDR1 and CDR2: MDHEN, SYDVKM. The CDR3 is CASSLPNSNQPQHF. CDR3 in DNA: TGTGCCAGCAGTTTACCGAATAGCAATCAGCCCCAGCATTTT.

Remarks on this clone: Other nucleotide sequences from this sample produce the same CDR3. The chain employs TRBV9 and TRBJ2-3; D is uncertain. The CDR3 extends over 12 amino acids. From germline, CDR1 is SGDLS and CDR2 YYNGEE. Trimming removed 4 bases at V and 3 bases at J, with 6 bases between. The CDR3 bases are TGTGCCAGCAGCCCCGGGACAGATACGCAGTATTTT. Protein sequence: CASSPGTDTQYF.

This rearrangement joins TRBV5-1 to TRBJ1-1; 8 bases are a match to TRBD1. The CDR3 is 12 residues long. Germline CDR1 and CDR2: SGHRS and YFSETQ. With V trimmed by 0 bases and J by 10 bases, 2 bases remained unmatched. The CDR3 nucleotides read TGCGCCAGCAGCTTGGGCCAGGGGGCAGCTTTCTTT. Its protein product is CASSLGQGAAFF.

The rearrangement joins TRBV6-1 to TRBJ2-1; 10 bases match TRBD2. There are 15 residues in the CDR3. Germline loops: CDR1 MNHNS, CDR2 SASEGT. V lost 4 bases and J lost 3; bases outside the gene matches: 3. The CDR3: CASSGTSGSYNEQFF. CDR3 DNA sequence: TGTGCCAGCAGTGGGACTAGCGGTAGCTACAATGAGCAGTTCTTC.

The chain employs TRBV29-1 and TRBJ2-7; perhaps TRBD2 as D (6 bases). This CDR3 contains 12 residues. The germline gives CDR1 SQVTM, CDR2 ANQGSEA. V was clipped by 4 bases and J by 4 bases, with 11 bases between them. DNA for the CDR3: TGCAGCGTTGCTAATGGGGGGTACGAGCAGTACTTC. This gives the protein CSVANGGYEQYF.

The chain uses TRBV5-1 and TRBJ1-4; D is undetermined. The germline V and J ends were trimmed by 0 bases and 3 bases, with 9 bases remaining between them. In germline, CDR1 is SGHRS, CDR2 YFSETQ. The CDR3 runs to 15 residues. In nucleotides, the CDR3 is TGCGCCAGCAGCTTGGACGCCTCTTCTAATGAAAAACTGTTTTTT. This encodes CASSLDASSNEKLFF.

The chain couples TRBV9 to TRBJ2-2, with TRBD2 identical over 8 bases. Per the germline V gene, CDR1 is SGDLS and CDR2 is YYNGEE. This CDR3 spans 16 amino acids. V was pared by 3 bases and J by 4 bases, with 8 bases of the junction left unmatched. The CDR3 spells CASSASAGVVTGELFF. CDR3 sequence (DNA): TGTGCCAGCAGCGCCTCAGCGGGAGTGGTCACCGGGGAGCTGTTTTTT.

The V and J genes are TRBV2 and TRBJ1-5; 8 bases match TRBD1. The CDR3 is 14 residues long. V lost 6 bases and J lost 6; bases outside the gene matches: 7. Germline V gene lookup returns CDR1 SNHLY and CDR2 FYNNEI. This CDR3 reads CASRSDRGGQPQHF. DNA for the CDR3: TGTGCCAGCAGGAGTGACAGGGGAGGTCAGCCCCAGCATTTT.

Turning to this clone: Within the sample, other DNA sequences also encode this same CDR3. Written as DNA, the CDR3 is TGTGCCAGCAGTTCCTCTCCCAATACTGAAGCTTTCTTT. It specifies CASSSSPNTEAFF. This chain joins TRBV28 and TRBJ1-1; D is ambiguous. Germline CDR1 is MDHEN and CDR2 is SYDVKM. V lost 4 bases and J 5 bases, leaving 11 bases between the germline ends. This CDR3 is built from 13 residues.